This T cell receptor (beta chain) was found in a study of shared clonotypes between healthy human individuals. Study conclusions and caveats: The naive CD4 repertoires of a few donors were compared, and around 5% of clonotypes were shared.

V was cut by 8 bases and J by 8 bases, with 19 bases left in between. CDR1 is SEHNR and CDR2 is FQNEAQ in the germline V gene (reference sequence). The CDR3 extends over 14 amino acids. Some clones are missing from TCRdb's copy, which holds only in-frame ones; the method was immunoSEQ multiplex PCR. The sample contains about 580,000 clones, roughly 98% of which appear only once. Details on this clone: Antigen: not known.

CD45RO-negative CD8 cells positively selected for CCR7 made up the naive population, which excluded terminally differentiated effector memory CD45RA+ cells. This receptor was taken from a man aged 25-40 years in good health. The gene calls are TRBV7-9 and TRBJ1-3; no definite D call. Sequenced input: naive CD8+ T cells sorted from blood. The CDR3 nucleotides read TGTGCCAGCGGCGATTGGGTTTCCGCGGACACCATATATTTT. This sequence encodes CASGDWVSADTIYF.